Below are 16 T cell receptor beta chains sequenced from a single sample in a study of shared clonotypes between healthy human individuals. The data were produced by immunoSEQ multiplex PCR, yet TCRdb's version contains in-frame clones alone and is incomplete. The table has more than 1.2 million clones, roughly 98.5% seen once. Sequencing was carried out using naive CD4+ T cells sorted from blood. Noted subset: CD45RA+ positively selected. The origin of the receptors is a man aged 30 to 45 in good health.

As to this clone: Other DNA sequences in this specimen translate into the identical CDR3. J is TRBJ2-7 and V is TRBV6-5; 9 bases fit TRBD1. V shed 6 bases and J 3 bases; nucleotides not matched to a gene: 3. The CDR3 extends over 13 amino acids. Germline CDR1 reads MNHEY; CDR2 reads SVGAGI. CDR3 sequence: CASSGTGSYEQYF. The CDR3, as DNA: TGTGCCAGCAGCGGGACAGGGAGCTACGAGCAGTACTTC.

This sequence joins TRBV5-1 and TRBJ1-4; maybe TRBD1 (6 bases). With 0 bases removed from V and 4 bases from J, the gap between germline ends came to 10 bases. CDR3 size: 15 residues. Germline V gene lookup returns CDR1 SGHRS and CDR2 YFSETQ. The CDR3 sequence is CASSLVRGDNEKLFF. Written as DNA, the CDR3 is TGCGCCAGCAGCTTGGTTAGGGGGGATAATGAAAAACTGTTTTTT.

This clone is a singleton in its sample. The chain recombines TRBV18 with TRBJ2-1; D is unresolved. Trimming removed 3 bases from V and 7 bases from J, with 7 bases in between. The length of the CDR3 is 12 residues. Per germline, CDR1 KGHSH and CDR2 LQKENI. CDR3 region: CASSPDGNEQFF. CDR3 bases: TGTGCCAGCTCACCGGATGGAAATGAGCAGTTCTTC.

The chain recombines TRBV25-1 with TRBJ2-1; 7 bases map to TRBD1. The CDR3 runs to 15 residues. The trim removed 4 bases at V and 1 base at J, leaving 4 bases unmatched. Germline V gene data show CDR1 as MGHDK and CDR2 as SYGVNS. In DNA, the CDR3 is TGTGCCAGCAGTGCTCACAGGGGTTCCTACAATGAGCAGTTCTTC. Translating gives CASSAHRGSYNEQFF.

This clone was recorded once. The chain employs TRBV27 and TRBJ2-7, with D unresolved. The germline gives CDR1 MNHEY, CDR2 SMNVEV (reference sequence). The length of the CDR3 is 13 residues. Trimming cost V 2 bases and J 9 bases, with 14 bases left between them. CDR3 in amino acids: CASSLERGSGQYF. The CDR3 region has the DNA TGTGCCAGCAGTTTAGAGCGTGGGTCGGGGCAGTACTTC.

This chain uses TRBV28 with TRBJ1-5; 7 bases line up with TRBD1. The CDR3 runs to 15 residues. Germline values: CDR1 MDHEN, CDR2 SYDVKM. Trimming took 5 bases from V and 5 from J; bases not matched to a gene: 9. As DNA, the CDR3 is TGTGCCAGCAGTGTGGCCGGGACAGATTATCAGCCCCAGCATTTT. Translation gives CASSVAGTDYQPQHF.

The rearrangement uses TRBV7-9 and TRBJ2-1; a possible D gene is TRBD1 (6 bases). Trimming removed 4 bases from V and 0 bases from J, with 13 bases in between. The germline V gene encodes CDR1 SEHNR and CDR2 FQNEAQ (reference sequence). The CDR3 extends over 16 amino acids. In nucleotides, the CDR3 is TGTGCCAGCAGCTCAGGGGCGGGTAGCTCCTACAATGAGCAGTTCTTC. Its translation: CASSSGAGSSYNEQFF.

The CDR3 DNA is TGCAGCGTTGAAGAAGCGGGGGAGACCCAGTACTTC. This codes for CSVEEAGETQYF. The V and J genes are TRBV29-1 and TRBJ2-5, with 7 positions matching TRBD2. V trimming: 0 bases; J trimming: 5 bases; junction bases outside the gene matches: 0. Germline V gene sequence: CDR1 SQVTM, CDR2 ANQGSEA. The length of the CDR3 is 12 residues.

V gene TRBV11-2 combines with J gene TRBJ2-2, with a tentative D call TRBD1 (5 bases). This CDR3 contains 16 residues. Trimming took off 4 bases at V and 5 bases at J, with 17 bases between the two ends. Germline V gene data show CDR1 as SGHAT and CDR2 as FQNNGV. The CDR3 spells CASSSYRTPRTGELFF. CDR3 DNA sequence: TGTGCCAGCAGCTCGTATAGGACACCTAGGACCGGGGAGCTGTTTTTT. Complete variable domain (other parts from reference TRBV11-2 and TRBJ2-2): EAGVAQSPRYKIIEKRQSVAFWCNPISGHATLYWYQQILGQGPKLLIQFQNNGVVDDSQLPKDRFSAERLKGVDSTLKIQPAKLEDSAVYLCASSSYRTPRTGELFFGEGSRLTVL.

This chain uses TRBV5-5 with TRBJ2-7; the D gene is possibly TRBD1 (5 bases). CDR1 and CDR2 (germline): SGHKS, YYEKEE (reference sequence). The V gene lost 2 bases and the J gene lost 0 bases, with 6 bases spanning the gap. The length of the CDR3 is 13 residues. The CDR3 spells CASSFRVSYEQYF. The DNA for the CDR3 is TGTGCCAGCAGCTTCAGGGTCTCCTACGAGCAGTACTTC.

The genes are TRBV7-2 and TRBJ2-7, with 9 bases that match TRBD1. The V and J ends lost 5 bases and 5 bases, in that order; junction bases with no gene match: 4. The CDR3 length is 13 residues. CDR1 and CDR2 from the germline V gene are SGHTA and FQGNSA. In nucleotides, the CDR3 is TGTGCCAGCAGCCGGGACAGGGTGCACGAGCAGTACTTC. Amino acids: CASSRDRVHEQYF.

This clone came up once. V is TRBV10-3 and J is TRBJ1-1; 8 bases agree with TRBD1. The CDR3 is 15 residues long. Looked up from germline, CDR1 is ENHRY and CDR2 is SYGVKD. J gave up 1 base and V 7 bases, and 8 bases lay outside the gene matches. The CDR3 sequence: CAIKSSGTGNTEAFF. CDR3 nucleotide sequence: TGTGCCATCAAATCCTCCGGGACAGGGAACACTGAAGCTTTCTTT.

This chain connects TRBV2 to TRBJ2-7; a possible D gene is TRBD1 (6 bases). Trimming stripped 7 bases from V and 0 bases from J, with 16 bases between. Germline values: CDR1 SNHLY, CDR2 FYNNEI. This CDR3 is built from 15 residues. CDR3 in amino acids: CASTSQGQSSYEQYF. The CDR3 DNA sequence: TGTGCCAGCACTTCTCAGGGGCAAAGCTCCTACGAGCAGTACTTC.

V usage is TRBV7-9 and J usage is TRBJ1-5; the D gene is possibly TRBD1 (6 bases). The CDR3 sequence is 14 residues long. Germline V gene lookup returns CDR1 SEHNR and CDR2 FQNEAQ (reference sequence). V lost 2 bases and J 4 bases, leaving 9 bases between the germline ends. CDR3 sequence (DNA): TGTGCCAGCAGCTTAATAGGGGGAAATCAGCCCCAGCATTTT. It encodes CASSLIGGNQPQHF.

This chain connects TRBV9 to TRBJ2-2, with a weak D call TRBD2 (6 bases). Trimming shortened V by 3 bases and J by 4 bases, and 13 bases separated the two germline ends. Germline CDR1 SGDLS, CDR2 YYNGEE. The CDR3 runs 15 residues. CDR3 amino acids: CASSGRELGTGELFF. The CDR3 bases are TGTGCCAGCAGCGGCCGGGAGTTGGGCACCGGGGAGCTGTTTTTT.

This chain links TRBV5-1 with TRBJ2-7, with D unresolved. V dropped 0 bases and J dropped 6 bases, with 13 bases sitting between them. In germline, CDR1 is SGHRS, CDR2 YFSETQ. This CDR3 comprises 14 residues. In DNA, the CDR3 is TGCGCCAGCAGCTTGGTGTTCGAGACAAGCGAGCAGTACTTC. It specifies CASSLVFETSEQYF. The variable domain in full, with the rest retrieved from reference TRBV5-1 and TRBJ2-7, is KAGVTQTPRYLIKTRGQQVTLSCSPISGHRSVSWYQQTPGQGLQFLFEYFSETQRNKGNFPGRFSGRQFSNSRSEMNVSTLELGDSALYLCASSLVFETSEQYFGPGTRLTVT.